The 31 T cell receptor beta chains below come from one sample, sequenced in a study of Graves' ophthalmopathy and Graves' hyperthyroidism. Amplifying from RNA transcripts, the study obtained TCR beta CDR3 regions. RT-PCR with HTBI primers came first, then second-round multiplex PCR. TCRdb analysed the multiplex PCR reads with MiXCR anew, one entry per CDR3 protein. This table has about 740,000 distinct CDR3 sequences, around 40% appearing once. Input material: peripheral blood. The receptors originated from an adult man with Graves' ophthalmopathy.

Turning to this clonotype: A junction end diverges from the germline sequence, so it may reflect a read error. V gene TRBV9 combines with J gene TRBJ2-7, with 9 bases aligning to TRBD2. The DNA end is more similar to TRBJ2-1, so the J call may be wrong. CDR1 is SGDLS and CDR2 is YYNGEE in the germline V gene. The CDR3 has 12 amino acids. CDR3 sequence reads: CASSSGLAEQFF. The DNA for the CDR3 is TGCGCCAGCAGCTCAGGACTAGCGGAGCAGTTCTTC.

The chain employs TRBV7-8 and TRBJ2-7; D not resolved. The CDR3 is 14 amino acids. V was pared by 5 bases and J by 3 bases, with 14 bases between. The germline V gene has CDR1 SGHVS and CDR2 FQNEAQ. The CDR3 coding sequence is TGTGCCAGCAGCGTTCAACTGGTTAGCTACGAGCAGTACTTC. Its protein product is CASSVQLVSYEQYF.

This chain connects TRBV20-1 to TRBJ2-7; D remains ambiguous. Germline CDR1 is DFQATT and CDR2 is SNEGSKA (reference sequence). This CDR3 has 16 residues. V was trimmed by 1 base and J by 7 bases, leaving 23 bases between them. The CDR3 protein is CSARAYVGGDLREQYF. In DNA form, the CDR3 reads TGCAGTGCTAGAGCTTATGTCGGTGGGGATTTGAGGGAGCAGTACTTC.

V and J are TRBV6-6 and TRBJ1-1; no firm D call. V was pared by 7 bases and J by 3 bases, with 6 bases between. CDR1 and CDR2 from the germline V gene are MNHNY and SVGAGI (reference sequence). The CDR3 sequence is 11 residues long. DNA for the CDR3: TGTGCCAGCACCACTTACACTGAAGCTTTCTTT. Its protein is CASTTYTEAFF.

This clonotype has just a few counts. This chain joins TRBV29-1 and TRBJ2-7; D is possibly TRBD1 (6 bases). V lost 5 bases and J lost 4, with 12 bases in between. Germline V gene data show CDR1 as SQVTM and CDR2 as ANQGSEA. CDR3 length: 12 residues. For the CDR3, the DNA is TGCAGCGTTTATTCGCAGGGGTACGAGCAGTACTTC. Translating it yields CSVYSQGYEQYF.

The V call is TRBV7-8, the J call TRBJ1-1, with TRBD1 as a possible D gene (5 bases). V was shortened by 6 bases and J by 4 bases, with 21 bases between the two germline ends. Germline V lookup: CDR1 SGHVS, CDR2 FQNEAQ. The CDR3 loop spans 16 amino acids. The DNA of the CDR3 is TGTGCCAGCAGTTTGCCCCGGAGTCAGGGAGTCACTGAAGCTTTCTTT. Translating gives CASSLPRSQGVTEAFF.

This clonotype showed up many times. The gene calls are TRBV7-2 and TRBJ1-5; D remains unclear. CDR1 SGHTA and CDR2 FQGNSA come from the germline V gene. V was pared by 4 bases and J by 3 bases, with 7 bases between. This CDR3 comprises 13 residues. CDR3: CASSYKNNQPQHF. The DNA of the CDR3 is TGTGCCAGCAGCTACAAAAACAATCAGCCCCAGCATTTT.

This chain connects TRBV12-3 or TRBV12-4 to TRBJ2-6, with no clear D. V lost 4 bases, J lost 4 bases, and 14 bases lay in between. The CDR3 totals 16 residues. CDR3 nucleotide sequence: TGTGCCAGCAGTTACTCATCAGGTCTGGGGGCCAACGTCCTGACTTTC. Protein product: CASSYSSGLGANVLTF.

V usage is TRBV10-3 and J usage is TRBJ2-7, with TRBD2 as a possible D gene (7 bases). The CDR3 covers 14 residues. Looked up from germline, CDR1 is ENHRY and CDR2 is SYGVKD. The V end lost 10 bases, the J end lost 3 bases, and 19 bases lay between the germline ends. The CDR3: CASRGGDQGYEQYF. CDR3 DNA sequence: TGTGCCAGCAGGGGAGGGGATCAAGGCTACGAGCAGTACTTC.

This clonotype turned up a few times. The rearrangement joins TRBV5-1 to TRBJ2-2, with D perhaps matching TRBD1 (5 bases). With 0 bases removed from V and 3 bases from J, the gap between germline ends came to 9 bases. This CDR3 has 15 amino acids. CDR1 is SGHRS and CDR2 is YFSETQ in the germline V gene. Here the CDR3 reads CASSLDTGYTGELFF. The CDR3 nucleotides read TGCGCCAGCAGCTTGGATACAGGCTACACCGGGGAGCTGTTTTTT.

V and J are TRBV20-1 and TRBJ1-5, with D possibly matching TRBD1 (6 bases). CDR1 and CDR2 (germline): DFQATT, SNEGSKA (reference sequence). This CDR3 spans 17 amino acids. V gave up 0 bases and J gave up 0 bases, with 15 bases separating them. As DNA, the CDR3 is TGCAGTGCTAGAGAACTCGGACAGATCAATAGCAATCAGCCCCAGCATTTT. It specifies CSARELGQINSNQPQHF.

This clonotype was counted at least ten times. The chain has TRBV7-3 and TRBJ1-6, with 7 bases aligning to TRBD1. The trim removed 5 bases at V and 7 bases at J, leaving 8 bases unmatched. This CDR3 is built from 15 residues. CDR1 and CDR2 from the germline V gene are SGHTA and FQGTGA. CDR3 amino acids: CASSQYGTANSPLHF. The CDR3 bases are TGTGCCAGCAGCCAATACGGGACAGCCAATTCACCCCTCCACTTT.

This clonotype appeared many times. The chain employs TRBV9 and TRBJ1-1; weak D call: TRBD1 (5 bases). This CDR3 has 13 residues. Germline CDR1 reads SGDLS; CDR2 reads YYNGEE. Trimming pared 7 bases from V and 3 bases from J, leaving 13 bases between. CDR3 bases: TGTGCCAGCGGAAGGGGTTTGTACACTGAAGCTTTCTTT. This encodes CASGRGLYTEAFF.

As to this clonotype: An end of the junction does not agree with germline; a read error may underlie this. CDR3 coding DNA: TGTGCCAGCAGTGATCTTGCGGGACAGGGCAGGTACGAGCAGTACTTC. Its protein product is CASSDLAGQGRYEQYF. This chain joins TRBV10-3 and TRBJ2-7, with TRBD1 matching 9 bases. This CDR3 region has 16 residues. Germline V gene lookup returns CDR1 ENHRY and CDR2 SYGVKD.

This clonotype was seen many times. V gene TRBV19 combines with J gene TRBJ1-2; D is possibly TRBD1 (6 bases). Germline loops: CDR1 LNHDA, CDR2 SQIVND (reference sequence). The CDR3 consists of 12 residues. Between the trimmed V and J ends, which lost 5 bases and 6 bases, there was a span of 10 bases. The CDR3 coding sequence is TGTGCCAGTAGTGAACAGGGCGATGGCTACACCTTC. Its translation is CASSEQGDGYTF.

This chain uses TRBV7-9 with TRBJ1-4; the match to TRBD1 covers 8 bases. J gave up 1 base and V 5 bases, and 6 bases lay outside the gene matches. Germline-derived CDR1 and CDR2 are SEHNR and FQNEAQ (reference sequence). This CDR3 contains 16 residues. CDR3 coding DNA: TGTGCCAGCAGCCACGGACAGGGCCGAACTAATGAAAAACTGTTTTTT. Its translation is CASSHGQGRTNEKLFF.

The genes are TRBV29-1 and TRBJ1-2, with D unresolved. This CDR3 is 10 amino acids long. Trimming removed 3 bases from V and 7 bases from J, with 6 bases in between. Germline CDR1 and CDR2: SQVTM and ANQGSEA. The CDR3 DNA sequence: TGCAGCGTTGAGTGGGGTGGCTACACCTTC. Protein: CSVEWGGYTF.

This chain joins TRBV11-2 and TRBJ1-2, with D possibly matching TRBD1 (6 bases). Germline values: CDR1 SGHAT, CDR2 FQNNGV. Trimming cost V 5 bases and J 2 bases, with 12 bases left between them. The CDR3 is 14 amino acids. CDR3 DNA: TGTGCCAGCAGCCCGGGGACACACAACTATGGCTACACCTTC. Translating it yields CASSPGTHNYGYTF.

There are many counts of this clonotype. This chain uses TRBV7-9 with TRBJ2-7, with 8 bases fitting TRBD1. Germline values: CDR1 SEHNR, CDR2 FQNEAQ (reference sequence). Trimming cost V 2 bases and J 6 bases; bases outside gene matches: 3. The CDR3 has 13 residues. CDR3 residues: CASSLQGAVEQYF. The CDR3 coding sequence is TGTGCCAGCAGCTTACAGGGGGCGGTCGAGCAGTACTTC.

This clonotype was recorded once. This chain joins TRBV2 and TRBJ1-6; TRBD1 aligns across 8 bases. The V segment lost 7 bases and the J segment 8 bases; nucleotides outside the gene matches: 7. Germline V gene lookup returns CDR1 SNHLY and CDR2 FYNNEI. The CDR3 is 14 residues long. CDR3 nucleotide sequence: TGTGCCAGCAACACCGGACAGGGATATTCACCCCTCCACTTT. This translates into CASNTGQGYSPLHF.

The chain recombines TRBV10-3 with TRBJ2-7; weak D call: TRBD2 (6 bases). V lost 10 bases, J lost 9 bases, and 22 bases lay in between. Germline V CDR1 and CDR2: ENHRY, SYGVKD. This CDR3 spans 13 amino acids. The CDR3 DNA sequence: TGTGCCACCGCCGGGGACTCATCAAACGGGCAGTACTTC. Residues: CATAGDSSNGQYF.

This clonotype was counted only a few times. CDR3 in amino acids: CASSRTGLGTQYF. CDR3 in DNA: TGTGCCAGCAGTAGGACAGGGTTGGGGACCCAGTACTTC. The J gene is TRBJ2-5, the V gene TRBV6-5; 8 bases map to TRBD1. This CDR3 comprises 13 residues. V shed 5 bases and J 7 bases; nucleotides not matched to a gene: 6. Looked up from germline, CDR1 is MNHEY and CDR2 is SVGAGI.

The genes are TRBV9 and TRBJ1-4; no clear D gene. The J call may be wrong; the DNA end is better matched by TRBJ2-2. Germline CDR1 and CDR2: SGDLS and YYNGEE. This CDR3 has 17 residues. CDR3 loop: CASSVVGRSPNTGELFF. The DNA of the CDR3 is TGTGCCAGCAGCGTAGTGGGTAGGAGCCCGAACACCGGGGAGCTGTTTTTT.

This clonotype appeared many times. The V call is TRBV7-9, the J call TRBJ2-7, with TRBD1 matching 9 bases. Germline V gene sequence: CDR1 SEHNR, CDR2 FQNEAQ (reference sequence). Unmatched junction bases numbered 8, after V lost 4 bases and J lost 1 base. This CDR3 has 16 residues. For the CDR3, the DNA is TGTGCCAGCAGCTCCACCGGGACAGGGAGGTCCTACGAGCAGTACTTC. It encodes CASSSTGTGRSYEQYF.

This clonotype was seen a handful of times. The chain links TRBV28 to TRBJ1-5; the D gene is possibly TRBD1 (5 bases). Trimming removed 3 bases at V and 3 bases at J, with 9 bases between. There are 14 residues in the CDR3. The germline V gene has CDR1 MDHEN and CDR2 SYDVKM. This CDR3 is CASSFLTDNQPQHF. CDR3 bases: TGTGCCAGCAGTTTTCTGACAGACAATCAGCCCCAGCATTTT.

This clonotype was seen only a few times. The chain carries TRBV7-9 and TRBJ2-7; 8 positions agree with TRBD1. CDR1 is SEHNR and CDR2 is FQNEAQ in the germline V gene (reference sequence). V shed 6 bases, J shed 0 bases, and the junction held 4 bases outside the gene matches. This CDR3 spans 14 amino acids. This CDR3 is CASSSTGDSYEQYF. The CDR3 DNA reads as TGTGCCAGCAGTTCGACAGGGGACTCCTACGAGCAGTACTTC.

Points on this clonotype: Possible read error: a much larger clone is one base away. The CDR3 nucleotides are TGCAGCGTTGCAGATCAAAGGGCCTATGGCTACACCTTC. Residues: CSVADQRAYGYTF. The chain recombines TRBV29-1 with TRBJ1-2; D call uncertain. Trimming left V 4 bases short and J 4 bases short, with 13 bases between. The CDR3 extends over 13 amino acids. Per germline, CDR1 SQVTM and CDR2 ANQGSEA.

This chain uses TRBV11-2 with TRBJ2-7; D uncertain. The CDR3 runs to 13 residues. V lost 2 bases and J lost 4, with 9 bases in between. CDR1 SGHAT and CDR2 FQNNGV come from the germline V gene. The chain's CDR3 is CASSLKRAYEQYF. CDR3 DNA: TGTGCCAGCAGCTTAAAAAGGGCTTACGAGCAGTACTTC.

The rearrangement joins TRBV9 to TRBJ2-7; 9 bases agree with TRBD1. Germline loops: CDR1 SGDLS, CDR2 YYNGEE. The CDR3 is 14 residues long. V gave up 3 bases and J gave up 3 bases; unmatched junction bases: 4. CDR3 coding DNA: TGTGCCAGCAGCGCCAGGGACAGGGTCTACGAGCAGTACTTC. Residues: CASSARDRVYEQYF.

The rearrangement links TRBV2 to TRBJ2-5; 12 bases map to TRBD2. CDR1 and CDR2 (germline): SNHLY, FYNNEI. The CDR3 covers 11 residues. The J segment lost 10 bases and the V segment lost 6 bases, leaving 0 bases of the junction unmatched. This chain's CDR3 is CASRTSGGQYF. CDR3 sequence (DNA): TGTGCCAGCAGGACTAGCGGGGGCCAGTACTTC.

The chain couples TRBV9 to TRBJ2-2; 8 nucleotides align to TRBD2. Germline CDR1 SGDLS, CDR2 YYNGEE. There are 19 residues in the CDR3. Trimming removed 0 bases from V and 0 bases from J; junction bases left unmatched: 10. Here the CDR3 reads CASSVGSGGSFANTGELFF. Written as DNA, the CDR3 is TGTGCCAGCAGCGTAGGGTCGGGGGGGAGTTTCGCGAACACCGGGGAGCTGTTTTTT.